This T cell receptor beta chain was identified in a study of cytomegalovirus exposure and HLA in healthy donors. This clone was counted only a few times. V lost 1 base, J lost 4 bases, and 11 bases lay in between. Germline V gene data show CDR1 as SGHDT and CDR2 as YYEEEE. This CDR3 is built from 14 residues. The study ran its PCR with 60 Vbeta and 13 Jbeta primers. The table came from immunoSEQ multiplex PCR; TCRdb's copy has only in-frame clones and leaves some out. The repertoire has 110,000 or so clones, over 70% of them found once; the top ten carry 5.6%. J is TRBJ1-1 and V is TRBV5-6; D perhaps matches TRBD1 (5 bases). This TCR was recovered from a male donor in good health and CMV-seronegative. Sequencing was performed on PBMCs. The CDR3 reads CASSLWRGGTEAFF. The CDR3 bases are TGTGCCAGCAGCTTGTGGAGGGGCGGCACTGAAGCTTTCTTT. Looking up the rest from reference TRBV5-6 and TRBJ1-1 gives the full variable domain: DAGVTQSPTHLIKTRGQQVTLRCSPKSGHDTVSWYQQALGQGPQFIFQYYEEEERQRGNFPDRFSGHQFPNYSSELNVNALLLGDSALYLCASSLWRGGTEAFFGQGTRLTVV.